Shown below are 13 T cell receptor beta chains from a single sample sequenced in a study of OX40 agonist ivuxolimab in advanced cancers. Only in-frame clones appear in the TCRdb table, and some are missing; sequencing was by immunoSEQ multiplex PCR. This table has 100,000 to 150,000 clones, around 92% appearing once. The specimen comprised CD4+ or CD8+ T cells sorted from blood, sampled in a trial of the OX40 agonist ivuxolimab. The receptors shown here come from an adult with an advanced solid tumor such as melanoma, head and neck, liver or kidney cancer.

The gene calls are TRBV5-1 and TRBJ2-1, with 14 nucleotides matching TRBD2. The CDR3 contains 16 residues. Germline lookup yields CDR1 SGHRS and CDR2 YFSETQ. V shed 0 bases and J 7 bases; nucleotides not matched to a gene: 3. CDR3 DNA: TGCGCCAGCAGCTTGGCGGGACTAGCGGGAGATAATGAGCAGTTCTTC. Protein: CASSLAGLAGDNEQFF.

The chain employs TRBV9 and TRBJ1-4, with no clear D. V lost 0 bases and J lost 0, with 9 bases in between. The CDR3 is 16 residues long. CDR1 and CDR2 from the germline V gene are SGDLS and YYNGEE. CDR3 amino acids: CASSVGQESTNEKLFF. CDR3 nucleotide sequence: TGTGCCAGCAGCGTAGGGCAGGAATCAACTAATGAAAAACTGTTTTTT.

This sequence joins TRBV2 and TRBJ2-3, with TRBD2 matching 13 bases. The CDR3 spans 16 residues. Germline values: CDR1 SNHLY, CDR2 FYNNEI. The trim removed 5 bases at V and 1 base at J, leaving 3 bases unmatched. The CDR3 DNA reads as TGTGCCAGCAGTCCCGGACTAGCGGGAGGCACAGATACGCAGTATTTT. Its protein is CASSPGLAGGTDTQYF.

The V gene is TRBV6-1, the J gene TRBJ1-1, with 8 bases matching TRBD1. The CDR3 extends over 13 amino acids. Per the germline V gene, CDR1 is MNHNS and CDR2 is SASEGT. Trimming at V came to 7 bases and at J to 5 bases, leaving 6 bases not matched to a gene. DNA for the CDR3: TGTGCCAGCAATGGACAGGGCGGGACTGAAGCTTTCTTT. It is translated as CASNGQGGTEAFF.

The rearrangement joins TRBV19 to TRBJ2-1; the match to TRBD2 covers 12 bases. This CDR3 spans 16 amino acids. V lost 10 bases and J lost 7; bases outside the gene matches: 14. CDR1 LNHDA and CDR2 SQIVND come from the germline V gene (reference sequence). The CDR3 loop reads CATTGGGTSGWNEQFF. DNA of the CDR3: TGTGCCACTACGGGAGGGGGGACTAGCGGGTGGAATGAGCAGTTCTTC. The full variable domain, its missing parts supplied by reference TRBV19 and TRBJ2-1, is DGGITQSPKYLFRKEGQNVTLSCEQNLNHDAMYWYRQDPGQGLRLIYYSQIVNDFQKGDIAEGYSVSREKKESFPLTVTSAQKNPTAFYLCATTGGGTSGWNEQFFGPGTRLTVL.

This clone was recorded once. V usage is TRBV4-3 and J usage is TRBJ2-7; 11 nucleotides agree with TRBD2. CDR1 and CDR2 from the germline V gene are LGHNA and YSLEER. The CDR3 is 15 amino acids. The junction had 3 bases not matched to a gene; V was cut back by 4 bases and J by 1 base. CDR3 coding DNA: TGCGCCAGCAGCCCCGGGACTAGCGGTTCCTACGAGCAGTACTTC. It codes for CASSPGTSGSYEQYF.

The chain is built from TRBV28 and TRBJ1-5; D is undetermined. This CDR3 is built from 14 residues. The germline V gene has CDR1 MDHEN and CDR2 SYDVKM. Trimming cost V 8 bases and J 0 bases, with 11 bases left between them. This CDR3 is CASGLRGSNQPQHF. The CDR3 bases are TGTGCCAGCGGATTACGAGGTAGCAATCAGCCCCAGCATTTT. Based on the CDR3 plus reference TRBV28 and TRBJ1-5, the full variable domain is DVKVTQSSRYLVKRTGEKVFLECVQDMDHENMFWYRQDPGLGLRLIYFSYDVKMKEKGDIPEGYSVSREKKERFSLILESASTNQTSMYLCASGLRGSNQPQHFGDGTRLSIL.

The chain carries TRBV15 and TRBJ2-7, with TRBD2 as a possible D gene (6 bases). Germline V lookup: CDR1 LNHNV, CDR2 YYDKDF (reference sequence). The CDR3 is 15 amino acids. V was trimmed by 5 bases and J by 5 bases, leaving 19 bases between them. The CDR3 sequence: CATSGPKGGADEQYF. As DNA, the CDR3 is TGTGCCACCAGCGGACCCAAGGGCGGGGCGGACGAGCAGTACTTC.

The chain recombines TRBV28 with TRBJ1-3; D perhaps matches TRBD1 (5 bases). This CDR3 spans 16 amino acids. The germline CDR1 and CDR2 sequences are MDHEN and SYDVKM. The ends were cut back, 7 bases at V and 3 bases at J, with 19 bases in the middle. In DNA form, the CDR3 reads TGTGCCAGCATCCGGGGCGGTCTCGGCAGTGGAAACACCATATATTTT. Translation gives CASIRGGLGSGNTIYF.

The chain recombines TRBV18 with TRBJ2-1; 16 positions agree with TRBD2. The germline gives CDR1 KGHSH, CDR2 LQKENI. Trimming cost V 3 bases and J 7 bases; bases outside gene matches: 18. This CDR3 comprises 21 residues. Here the CDR3 reads CASSPFPGLAGGPSWGNEQFF. CDR3 nucleotides: TGTGCCAGCTCACCCTTCCCGGGACTAGCGGGAGGGCCCTCTTGGGGGAATGAGCAGTTCTTC. Supplemented by reference TRBV18 and TRBJ2-1, the full variable domain reads NAGVMQNPRHLVRRRGQEARLRCSPMKGHSHVYWYRQLPEEGLKFMVYLQKENIIDESGMPKERFSAEFPKEGPSILRIQQVVRGDSAAYFCASSPFPGLAGGPSWGNEQFFGPGTRLTVL.

The chain has TRBV21-1 and TRBJ2-7; no check of the table's D call, TRBD1, against the DNA was made. TRBV21-1 counts as a pseudogene. This CDR3 contains 16 residues. The CDR3 DNA is TGTGCCAGCACCAACGACAGGCCCATCTTATCCTACGAGCAGTACTTC. Translating gives CASTNDRPILSYEQYF.

Of note for this clone: Compared with germline, one end of the junction differs, possibly owing to a read error. The chain links TRBV7-2 to TRBJ2-5; 9 bases are shared with TRBD2. CDR1 SGHTA and CDR2 FQGNSA come from the germline V gene. CDR3 size: 13 residues. The CDR3 sequence: CASSLDGSGSRNF. Here the CDR3 DNA reads TGTGCCAGCAGCTTAGACGGTAGCGGGAGTAGGAACTTC.

V gene TRBV30 combines with J gene TRBJ2-1; D unresolved. Deletions cut 2 bases from V and 0 bases from J, with 5 bases between. The CDR3 is 13 amino acids. Germline V gene data show CDR1 as GTSNPN and CDR2 as SVGIG (reference sequence). CDR3 coding DNA: TGTGCCTGGAGTCCTAGCTCCTACAATGAGCAGTTCTTC. Translation: CAWSPSSYNEQFF. Using reference TRBV30 and TRBJ2-1 for the parts outside the CDR3, the full variable domain is SQTIHQWPATLVQPVGSPLSLECTVEGTSNPNLYWYRQAAGRGLQLLFYSVGIGQISSEVPQNLSASRPQDRQFILSSKKLLLSDSGFYLCAWSPSSYNEQFFGPGTRLTVL.